Sequencing of this TCR beta chain was carried out in a study of OX40 agonist ivuxolimab in advanced cancers. The CDR3 runs 15 residues. Germline CDR1 GTSNPN, CDR2 SVGIG (reference sequence). V was trimmed by 0 bases and J by 0 bases, leaving 9 bases between them. Produced via immunoSEQ multiplex PCR; TCRdb's table is partial and in-frame only. The sample contains about 95,000 clones, under 85% of which appear only once. Samples were taken at baseline and on day 1 of cycles 4 and 7. This sample comprised CD4+ or CD8+ T cells sorted from blood, obtained in a trial of the OX40 agonist ivuxolimab. The chain couples TRBV30 to TRBJ1-3; the D is unclear. The TCR originated in an adult with an advanced solid tumor such as melanoma, head and neck, liver or kidney cancer. The CDR3, as DNA: TGTGCCTGGAGTGTATTCGGCAGCTCTGGAAACACCATATATTTT. This gives the protein CAWSVFGSSGNTIYF.